These 24 T cell receptor beta chains originate from one sample sequenced in a study of immune heterogeneity within non-small cell lung tumors. It was a multiplex PCR that amplified TCR beta CDR3, with 32 V and 13 J primers. TCRdb independently ran MiXCR on the multiplex PCR reads; one entry per CDR3 protein. The sample lists 9,500 or so distinct CDR3 sequences, 26% occurring once. Each sample used approximately 590 ng of genomic DNA from bulk tumor tissue. In surgery, several biopsies were collected from each primary tumor at widely spaced sites. These patients got curative surgery after being newly diagnosed with untreated non-small cell lung cancer. Input material: lung tumor tissue. These receptor sequences come from a woman between 50 and 59 years old with non-small cell lung cancer.

Comment on this clonotype: This could be a read error, since a much larger clone is one nucleotide away. The chain employs TRBV11-3 and TRBJ1-6, with D uncertain. This CDR3 comprises 14 residues. CDR1 is SGHNT and CDR2 is YENEEA in the germline V gene. CDR3 in DNA: TGTGCCACCAGCTTAGTTTTTGGTGGTCCTCCCCTCCACTTT. Amino acids: CATSLVFGGPPLHF.

About this clonotype: A junction end diverges from the germline sequence, so it may reflect a read error. The rearrangement joins TRBV4-1 to TRBJ1-2; TRBD1 matches 7 bases. CDR1 is MGHRA, CDR2 YSYEKL, per germline. CDR3 length: 11 amino acids. The CDR3, as DNA: TGCGCCAGCAGCCAGAGACAGGGCTGCACCTTC. The encoded protein is CASSQRQGCTF.

Worth noting for this clonotype: Compared with germline, one end of the junction differs, possibly owing to a read error. The chain has TRBV28 and TRBJ2-7; D call uncertain. This CDR3 has 12 amino acids. Germline V gene data show CDR1 as MDHEN and CDR2 as SYDVKM. DNA for the CDR3: TGTTCCAGCAGTCCTGTGCCCTGCGAGCAGTACTTC. It is translated as CSSSPVPCEQYF.

This clonotype was seen a few times. The rearrangement links TRBV6-1 to TRBJ2-1; 12 bases fit TRBD2. Per germline, CDR1 MNHNS and CDR2 SASEGT. V lost 5 bases and J lost 4; bases outside the gene matches: 3. The CDR3 consists of 15 residues. The CDR3 bases are TGTGCCAGCAGTCTGACTAGCGGGGGATACAATGAGCAGTTCTTC. It translates to CASSLTSGGYNEQFF.

This clonotype has more than one count but fewer than ten. A much bigger clone sits one base away, suggesting this may be a read error. The chain has TRBV28 and TRBJ1-4; unclear D gene. The germline V gene has CDR1 MDHEN and CDR2 SYDVKM. The V end was cut by 3 bases, the J end by 2 bases, with 7 bases between. The CDR3 spans 14 residues. As DNA, the CDR3 is TGTGCCAGCAGTTTTCAGGATACTAATGAAAAACTGTTTTTT. It yields the protein CASSFQDTNEKLFF.

This clonotype was observed many times. The V and J genes are TRBV4-1 and TRBJ2-2; D is unresolved. This CDR3 comprises 15 residues. Between the trimmed V and J ends, which lost 1 base and 5 bases, there was a span of 11 bases. Per the germline V gene, CDR1 is MGHRA and CDR2 is YSYEKL. CDR3 region: CASSQAAARTGELFF. CDR3 coding DNA: TGCGCCAGCAGCCAAGCGGCAGCGAGGACCGGGGAGCTGTTTTTT.

This clonotype qualifies as medium-sized. The chain uses TRBV3-1 and TRBJ1-1, with TRBD1 matching 7 bases. The CDR3 extends over 15 amino acids. V lost 8 bases to trimming and J lost 1 base; unmatched junction nucleotides: 10. Germline V CDR1 and CDR2: LGHDT, YNNKEL (reference sequence). The CDR3 spells CASGIQGGKNTEAFF. The CDR3 DNA reads as TGTGCCAGCGGAATCCAGGGGGGAAAGAACACTGAAGCTTTCTTT.

As regards this clonotype: A single base separates this from a much larger clone, so it may be a read error. The rearrangement joins TRBV11-3 to TRBJ2-2; 7 bases match TRBD2. V lost 6 bases and J lost 4; bases outside the gene matches: 5. Looked up from germline, CDR1 is SGHNT and CDR2 is YENEEA. This CDR3 is built from 14 residues. The CDR3 sequence is CASRGRAGTGELFF. CDR3 nucleotide sequence: TGTGCCAGCAGAGGGAGGGCCGGCACCGGGGAGCTGTTTTTT.

At least ten counts were recorded for this clonotype. CDR3 sequence (DNA): TGTGCCAGCAGCCTTGACCCGGGACGACAATACGAGCAGTACTTC. Translation gives CASSLDPGRQYEQYF. V usage is TRBV5-5 and J usage is TRBJ2-7; D possibly uses TRBD1 or TRBD2 (5 bases each). V was clipped by 4 bases and J by 4 bases, with 18 bases between them. The CDR3 consists of 15 residues. From germline, CDR1 is SGHKS and CDR2 YYEKEE (reference sequence).

With respect to this clonotype: It may be a read error: a sequence one base away is much more abundant. The gene calls are TRBV11-2 and TRBJ2-2; D might be TRBD1 (6 bases). Germline loops: CDR1 SGHAT, CDR2 FQNNGV. CDR3 size: 13 residues. The CDR3 DNA follows: TGTGCCAGCAGGTCACAGGGAACCGGGGAGCTGCTTTTT. It encodes CASRSQGTGELLF.

This clonotype was found many times. The junction departs from the called germline gene at one end, perhaps through a read error. This chain uses TRBV2 with TRBJ1-1, with TRBD1 matching 10 bases. The CDR3 totals 11 residues. CDR1 is SNHLY, CDR2 FYNNEI, per germline. The CDR3 DNA sequence: TGTGCCAGCAGTCCTGGGACAGGGGTTTCCTTT. Amino acids: CASSPGTGVSF.

Worth noting for this clonotype: Given a much more abundant clone one base away, this may be a read error. CDR3 in DNA: TGTGCCAGCAGCGTAGGGATGAGCAATGAGCAGTTCTTC. Translation: CASSVGMSNEQFF. The V call is TRBV6-2 or TRBV6-3, the J call TRBJ2-1; D is unresolved. CDR1 MNHEY and CDR2 SVGEGT come from the germline V gene. V lost 6 bases, J lost 6 bases, and 12 bases lay in between. This CDR3 spans 13 amino acids.

Relative to its sample, this clonotype is medium-sized. The chain is built from TRBV20-1 and TRBJ1-6; D is unclear. CDR1 DFQATT and CDR2 SNEGSKA come from the germline V gene (reference sequence). The CDR3 totals 11 residues. Trimming removed 6 bases from V and 10 bases from J, with 10 bases in between. The CDR3 coding sequence is TGCAGTGCCTACCTAGGATCACCCCTCCACTTT. This encodes CSAYLGSPLHF.

In its sample, this clonotype was seen many times. V gene TRBV28 combines with J gene TRBJ2-6; D is undetermined. This CDR3 region has 20 residues. V was trimmed by 3 bases and J by 0 bases, leaving 21 bases between them. In germline, CDR1 is MDHEN, CDR2 SYDVKM. Here the CDR3 reads CASSFLVTSPGNSGANVLTF. CDR3 DNA sequence: TGTGCCAGCAGTTTCCTTGTAACTTCTCCAGGCAACTCTGGGGCCAACGTCCTGACTTTC.

This clonotype is deemed medium-sized. This chain joins TRBV20-1 and TRBJ2-7; D possibly corresponds to TRBD2 (5 bases). The CDR3 consists of 14 residues. The V end was cut by 5 bases, the J end by 2 bases, with 16 bases between. Looked up from germline, CDR1 is DFQATT and CDR2 is SNEGSKA (reference sequence). Written as DNA, the CDR3 is TGCAGTGCTGCTCGCACTAGTGCCGCCTACGAGCAGTACTTC. Amino acid sequence: CSAARTSAAYEQYF.

In this sample, this clonotype turned up many times. The gene calls are TRBV28 and TRBJ1-2; D remains ambiguous. Trimming shortened V by 5 bases and J by 4 bases, and 11 bases separated the two germline ends. Per the germline V gene, CDR1 is MDHEN and CDR2 is SYDVKM. The CDR3 spans 13 residues. CDR3 nucleotide sequence: TGTGCCAGCAGTCCGCGTGGGAGCTATGGCTACACCTTC. Translated, it gives CASSPRGSYGYTF.

By its share, this clonotype is medium-sized. The chain couples TRBV30 to TRBJ2-1; D might be TRBD1 or TRBD2, each matching 6 bases. Germline V CDR1 and CDR2: GTSNPN, SVGIG (reference sequence). The V and J ends lost 8 bases and 10 bases respectively, with 12 bases between them. CDR3 length: 10 residues. CDR3 DNA: TGTGCCGGAGGGGGAGTGGAGCAGTTCTTC. Its protein is CAGGGVEQFF.

CDR3 loop: CAIMGAGKYHNSYEQYF. The DNA of the CDR3 is TGTGCCATCATGGGGGCGGGCAAGTATCATAATTCCTACGAGCAGTACTTC. V and J are TRBV12-3 or TRBV12-4 and TRBJ2-7, with D possibly matching TRBD1 (6 bases). Trimming pared 10 bases from V and 1 base from J, leaving 26 bases between. CDR3 size: 17 residues.

The CDR3 bases are TGTGCCAGCAGCTCCCCAGGACGGGCCCAAGAGACCCAGTACTTC. Protein: CASSSPGRAQETQYF. V is TRBV7-9 and J is TRBJ2-5, with no clear D. The CDR3 contains 15 residues. The germline CDR1 and CDR2 sequences are SEHNR and FQNEAQ (reference sequence). The V and J ends lost 4 bases and 1 base respectively, with 13 bases between them. The whole variable domain, filled in from reference TRBV7-9 and TRBJ2-5, reads DTGVSQNPRHKITKRGQNVTFRCDPISEHNRLYWYRQTLGQGPEFLTYFQNEAQLEKSRLLSDRFSAERPKGSFSTLEIQRTEQGDSAMYLCASSSPGRAQETQYFGPGTRLLVL.

This clonotype has ten or more counts. The chain combines TRBV10-3 with TRBJ2-7, with 8 nucleotides matching TRBD2. Per germline, CDR1 ENHRY and CDR2 SYGVKD. V gave up 5 bases and J gave up 5 bases; unmatched junction bases: 5. The CDR3 has 13 residues. Written as DNA, the CDR3 is TGTGCCATCAGTCCGAGCGGGGGCGACGAGCAGTACTTC. It specifies CAISPSGGDEQYF.

This clonotype qualifies as medium-sized. The chain combines TRBV3-1 with TRBJ2-6; tentative D call: TRBD2 (5 bases). V lost 3 bases, J lost 0 bases, and 9 bases lay in between. This CDR3 comprises 16 residues. Germline CDR1 is LGHDT and CDR2 is YNNKEL (reference sequence). CDR3 in amino acids: CASSQVRGSGANVLTF. The CDR3 DNA follows: TGTGCCAGCAGCCAGGTCCGGGGCTCTGGGGCCAACGTCCTGACTTTC. The full variable domain, its missing parts supplied by reference TRBV3-1 and TRBJ2-6, is DTAVSQTPKYLVTQMGNDKSIKCEQNLGHDTMYWYKQDSKKFLKIMFSYNNKELIINETVPNRFSPKSPDKAHLNLHINSLELGDSAVYFCASSQVRGSGANVLTFGAGSRLTVL.

Remarks on this clonotype: This sequence may be a read error, since a much larger clone differs from it by one base. Without the conserved terminal phenylalanine or tryptophan, this CDR3 likely stems from a read error. This chain uses TRBV3-1 with TRBJ2-7; D possibly corresponds to TRBD1 (6 bases). V was trimmed by 0 bases and J by 9 bases, leaving 18 bases between them. This CDR3 comprises 15 residues. CDR1 is LGHDT, CDR2 YNNKEL, per germline (reference sequence). The CDR3 sequence is CASSQDSGDFRAQYS. CDR3 in DNA: TGTGCCAGCAGCCAAGATTCAGGGGATTTTCGTGCGCAGTACTCC.

This clonotype qualifies as medium-sized. The chain couples TRBV11-2 to TRBJ2-7; D unclear. The germline V gene has CDR1 SGHAT and CDR2 FQNNGV. The CDR3 runs to 12 residues. V gave up 5 bases and J gave up 5 bases, with 10 bases separating them. CDR3 DNA: TGTGCCAGCAGCCCTGACGGAGACGAGCAGTACTTC. Protein: CASSPDGDEQYF.

This clonotype has ten or more counts. This chain joins TRBV28 and TRBJ2-1; maybe TRBD2 (5 bases). The CDR3 is 14 residues long. V lost 2 bases, J lost 2 bases, and 7 bases lay in between. Germline loops: CDR1 MDHEN, CDR2 SYDVKM. CDR3 sequence: CASSLPGTYNEQFF. The CDR3 DNA follows: TGTGCCAGCAGTTTACCCGGGACCTACAATGAGCAGTTCTTC.